The 8 T cell receptor beta chains listed next were all sequenced from one sample in a study of neurological immune-mediated disorders. TCRdb used MiXCR to reprocess the 5' RACE reads, holding one entry per CDR3 protein. In the table there are 50,000 to 60,000 distinct CDR3 sequences, approximately 17% of which are singletons. Source material: PBMCs. The receptors were sampled from a man aged 55 to 70 in good health.

This clonotype was observed many times. V usage is TRBV6-1 and J usage is TRBJ2-1; maybe TRBD1 (6 bases). Germline CDR1 reads MNHNS; CDR2 reads SASEGT. CDR3 size: 12 residues. Trimming cost V 6 bases and J 15 bases, with 18 bases left between them. This chain's CDR3 is CASSPWAGDWFF. In DNA, the CDR3 is TGTGCCAGCAGCCCGTGGGCAGGGGATTGGTTCTTC.

This clonotype was seen at least ten times. V usage is TRBV9 and J usage is TRBJ2-1, with D maybe TRBD2 (5 bases). Deletions cut 1 base from V and 7 bases from J, with 15 bases between. Germline V CDR1 and CDR2: SGDLS, YYNGEE. The CDR3 loop spans 15 amino acids. The CDR3 nucleotides read TGTGCCAGCAGCGTATTTGCGGGCGCAGCAAATGAGCAGTTCTTC. Protein: CASSVFAGAANEQFF.

This chain joins TRBV5-4 and TRBJ2-2; tentatively, D is TRBD2 (5 bases). Deletions cut 1 base from V and 6 bases from J, with 13 bases between. CDR3 length: 15 residues. CDR1 is SGHNT, CDR2 YYREEE, per germline (reference sequence). CDR3 sequence: CASSLTSGRSGELFF. The DNA for the CDR3 is TGTGCCAGCAGCTTGACTAGTGGTAGGTCCGGGGAGCTGTTTTTT.

This clonotype has a handful of counts. The chain recombines TRBV7-3 with TRBJ1-5; no definite D call. The V gene's germline CDR1 is SGHTA and CDR2 FQGTGA. This CDR3 has 13 residues. V was shortened by 4 bases and J by 6 bases, with 10 bases between the two germline ends. In nucleotides, the CDR3 is TGTGCCAGCAGCTCCAGCGCGTCTCAGCCCCAGCATTTT. This encodes CASSSSASQPQHF.

This clonotype has a count of ten or more. V gene TRBV3-1 combines with J gene TRBJ2-1; D is perhaps TRBD2 (5 bases). There are 16 residues in the CDR3. Germline V lookup: CDR1 LGHDT, CDR2 YNNKEL (reference sequence). The V end lost 0 bases, the J end lost 2 bases, and 11 bases lay between the germline ends. This CDR3 reads CASSQDFSAAYNEQFF. The CDR3 DNA reads TGTGCCAGCAGCCAAGACTTCTCAGCGGCCTACAATGAGCAGTTCTTC.

V and J are TRBV3-1 and TRBJ2-1, with D tentatively TRBD2 (6 bases). The V gene lost 4 bases and the J gene lost 3 bases, with 13 bases spanning the gap. CDR3 length: 15 residues. CDR1 LGHDT and CDR2 YNNKEL come from the germline V gene (reference sequence). The CDR3 loop reads CASSRPGVGYNEQFF. The DNA for the CDR3 is TGTGCCAGCAGCCGCCCGGGAGTCGGCTACAATGAGCAGTTCTTC.

This clonotype was seen many times. The V and J genes are TRBV29-1 and TRBJ1-4, with 9 positions matching TRBD1. The CDR3 has 14 amino acids. CDR1 SQVTM and CDR2 ANQGSEA come from the germline V gene. V dropped 4 bases and J dropped 5; count of bases not matched to a gene: 5. In nucleotides, the CDR3 is TGCAGCGTTGTCCCCGGACAGGGGAATGAAAAACTGTTTTTT. This translates into CSVVPGQGNEKLFF.

Points on this clonotype: Germline is not matched at one junction end, which may reflect a read error. V gene TRBV15 combines with J gene TRBJ2-1; 12 bases map to TRBD2. Germline-derived CDR1 and CDR2 are LNHNV and YYDKDF (reference sequence). The CDR3 consists of 15 residues. The chain's CDR3 is CATSGETSGSDEQFF. The CDR3 nucleotides are TGTGCCACCAGCGGGGAGACTAGCGGGAGCGATGAGCAGTTCTTT.